The source of this T cell receptor beta chain is a study of cytomegalovirus exposure and HLA in healthy donors. Findings and caveats of the study: Later analysis found that TCR beta chains associated with HLA were more clonally expanded than other, equally common chains. When a later analysis was performed, an Asian-associated ancestry cluster reportedly had fewer N-insertions than the approximately 690-donor mean.

CDR3 length equals 15 residues. The trim removed 7 bases at V and 4 bases at J, leaving 8 bases unmatched. Per the germline V gene, CDR1 is MNHNS and CDR2 is SASEGT. A multiplex PCR was run with 60 Vbeta primers and 13 Jbeta primers. The repertoire was sequenced with immunoSEQ multiplex PCR; TCRdb's copy has only in-frame clones and lacks some. This table holds some 120,000 clones, around 77% found once. This clone was seen once. Its cognate antigen is unknown. Healthy bone marrow donors made up the donor group. Likely unrecorded immune exposures existed in these nominally healthy donors. The sequencing input was PBMCs. The chain carries TRBV6-1 and TRBJ2-2; 8 bases fit TRBD1. This receptor was obtained from a man aged 50 to 59 in good health and CMV-seronegative. The CDR3 nucleotides are TGTGCCAGCATGAGGACAGGGATCGGCACCGGGGAGCTGTTTTTT. It specifies CASMRTGIGTGELFF.